This TCR beta chain was recovered during a study of cytomegalovirus exposure and HLA in healthy donors. 13 Jbeta primers and 60 Vbeta primers were used for the PCR. TCRdb's table, derived via immunoSEQ multiplex PCR, lists solely in-frame clones and lacks some. Among fewer than 250,000 clones listed, approximately 83% were seen once. As regards this clone: Its cognate antigen is unknown.

The V end was cut by 4 bases, the J end by 2 bases, with 10 bases between. The germline V gene has CDR1 SGHRS and CDR2 YFSETQ. The CDR3 extends over 15 amino acids. Notes on the study in general: An ancestry cluster, one associated with Asian ancestry, reportedly showed fewer N-insertions than the 666-donor mean in a later analysis. Later examination showed HLA-associated TCR beta chains had greater clonal expansion than equally common others. Previously analyzed data showed that most TCR beta V segments were productive at a frequency of about 90% or about 30%. Under in vitro conditions, three CMV-associated chains were confirmed as specific for CMV antigens.

What was sequenced was PBMCs. This sequence was found in a woman between 50 and 59 years old in good health and CMV-seropositive. J is TRBJ2-6 and V is TRBV5-1, with D unclear. CDR3 nucleotides: TGCGCCAGCAGCAGGAACCAGGCTGGGGCCAACGTCCTGACTTTC. It translates to CASSRNQAGANVLTF.